Sequencing of this T cell receptor beta chain was carried out in a study of cytomegalovirus exposure and HLA in healthy donors. In the PCR, 60 Vbeta and 13 Jbeta primers were used. Assay: immunoSEQ multiplex PCR; the TCRdb copy retains only in-frame clones and omits some. Here the sample spans approximately 68,000 clones, approximately 81% being singletons. Trimming removed 1 base from V and 11 bases from J; junction bases left unmatched: 6. The CDR3 covers 14 residues. The V gene's germline CDR1 is SGHTA and CDR2 FQGNSA. The rearrangement links TRBV7-2 to TRBJ2-1, with TRBD1 identical over 9 bases. Specimen: PBMCs. The receptor was isolated from a woman in her 30s in good health and CMV-seropositive. CDR3 sequence (DNA): TGTGCCAGCAGCTTAGTTGGACAGGGGTATCAGCAGTTCTTC. It is translated as CASSLVGQGYQQFF.